This T cell receptor (beta chain) was documented in a study of shared clonotypes between healthy human individuals. Regarding the study as a whole: What rarefaction showed was incomplete sorted-subset sequencing despite large depth.

Worth noting for this clone: Its matching antigen is unknown.

At the deep level, the assay was run. The authors distributed each subset's genomic DNA evenly over several immunoSEQ plates. Each replicate PCR on the sorted subsets used approximately 180 ng DNA (approximately 27,000 T cell genomes). Libraries were prepared by immunoSEQ multiplex PCR; TCRdb keeps only in-frame clonotypes and omits some of them. The sample records over a million clones, roughly 96% being singletons. CDR3 length: 19 residues. V was clipped by 0 bases and J by 0 bases; unmatched bases: 10. Germline V gene sequence: CDR1 SGHNT, CDR2 YYREEE (reference sequence). The V and J genes are TRBV5-4 and TRBJ1-3, with 9 bases that match TRBD1. The source is a man aged 30 to 39 in good health. Sequenced sample: naive CD4+ T cells sorted from blood. Subset in this sample: CD45RA+ positively selected. The chain's CDR3 is CASSLGPTGGLSSGNTIYF. In DNA form, the CDR3 reads TGTGCCAGCAGCTTGGGTCCTACAGGGGGCCTTAGCTCTGGAAACACCATATATTTT.